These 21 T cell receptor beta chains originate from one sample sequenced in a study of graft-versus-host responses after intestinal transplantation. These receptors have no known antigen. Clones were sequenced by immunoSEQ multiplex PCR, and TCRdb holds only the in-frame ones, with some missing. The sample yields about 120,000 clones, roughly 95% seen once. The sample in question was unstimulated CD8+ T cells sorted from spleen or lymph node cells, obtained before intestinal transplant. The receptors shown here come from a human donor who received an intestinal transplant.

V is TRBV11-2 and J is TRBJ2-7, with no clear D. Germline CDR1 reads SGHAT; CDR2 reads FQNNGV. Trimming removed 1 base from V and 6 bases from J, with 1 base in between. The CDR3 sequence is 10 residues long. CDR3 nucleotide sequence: TGTGCCAGCAGCTTAGTCGAGCAGTACTTC. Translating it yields CASSLVEQYF.

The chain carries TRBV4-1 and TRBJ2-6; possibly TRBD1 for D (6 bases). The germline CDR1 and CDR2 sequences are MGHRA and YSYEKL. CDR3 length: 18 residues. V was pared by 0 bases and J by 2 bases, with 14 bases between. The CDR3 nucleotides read TGCGCCAGCAGCCAAGATGCCCCGACAGGCCCTGGGGCCAACGTCCTGACTTTC. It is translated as CASSQDAPTGPGANVLTF.

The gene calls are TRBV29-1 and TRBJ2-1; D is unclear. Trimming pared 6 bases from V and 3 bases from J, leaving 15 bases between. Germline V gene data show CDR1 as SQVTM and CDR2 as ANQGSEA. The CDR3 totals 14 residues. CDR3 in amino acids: CSVSPNSNYNEQFF. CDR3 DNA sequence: TGCAGCGTCAGCCCTAATTCTAACTACAATGAGCAGTTCTTC.

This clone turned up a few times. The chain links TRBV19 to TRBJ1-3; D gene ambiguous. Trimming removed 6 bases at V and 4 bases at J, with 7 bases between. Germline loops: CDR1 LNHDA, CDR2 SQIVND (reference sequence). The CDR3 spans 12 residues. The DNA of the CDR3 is TGTGCCAGTAGCTCGACAGGAAACACCATATATTTT. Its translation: CASSSTGNTIYF.

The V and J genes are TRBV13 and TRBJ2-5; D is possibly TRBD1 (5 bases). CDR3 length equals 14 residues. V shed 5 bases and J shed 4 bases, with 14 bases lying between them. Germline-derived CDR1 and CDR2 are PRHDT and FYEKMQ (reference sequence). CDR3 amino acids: CASSARQGTETQYF. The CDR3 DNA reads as TGTGCCAGCAGCGCCCGTCAGGGCACAGAGACCCAGTACTTC.

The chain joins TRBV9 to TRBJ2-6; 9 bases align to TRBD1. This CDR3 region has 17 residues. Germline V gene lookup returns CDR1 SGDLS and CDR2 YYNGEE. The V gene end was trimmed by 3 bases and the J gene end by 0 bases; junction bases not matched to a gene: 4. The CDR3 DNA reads TGTGCCAGCAGCGACGACAGGGGGATCTCTGGGGCCAACGTCCTGACTTTC. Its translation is CASSDDRGISGANVLTF.

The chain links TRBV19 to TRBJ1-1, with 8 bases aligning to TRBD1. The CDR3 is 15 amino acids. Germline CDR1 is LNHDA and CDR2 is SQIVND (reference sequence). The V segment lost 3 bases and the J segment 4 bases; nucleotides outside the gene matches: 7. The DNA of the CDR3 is TGTGCCAGTAGTATCCTCGCAGGGGGCGGCACTGAAGCTTTCTTT. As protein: CASSILAGGGTEAFF. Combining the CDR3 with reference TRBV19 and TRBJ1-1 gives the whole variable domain DGGITQSPKYLFRKEGQNVTLSCEQNLNHDAMYWYRQDPGQGLRLIYYSQIVNDFQKGDIAEGYSVSREKKESFPLTVTSAQKNPTAFYLCASSILAGGGTEAFFGQGTRLTVV.

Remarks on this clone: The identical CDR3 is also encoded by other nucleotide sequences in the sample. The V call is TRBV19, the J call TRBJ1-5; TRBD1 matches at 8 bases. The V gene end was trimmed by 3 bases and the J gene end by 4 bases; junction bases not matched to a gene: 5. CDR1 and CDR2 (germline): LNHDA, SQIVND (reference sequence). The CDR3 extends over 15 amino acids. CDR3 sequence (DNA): TGTGCCAGTAGTATCGGACAGGGACCGAATCAGCCCCAGCATTTT. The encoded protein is CASSIGQGPNQPQHF.

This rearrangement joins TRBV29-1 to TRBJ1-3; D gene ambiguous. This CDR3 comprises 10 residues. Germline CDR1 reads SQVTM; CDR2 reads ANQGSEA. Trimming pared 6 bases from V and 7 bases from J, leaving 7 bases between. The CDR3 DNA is TGCAGCGTGATCAGCAACACCATATATTTT. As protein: CSVISNTIYF.

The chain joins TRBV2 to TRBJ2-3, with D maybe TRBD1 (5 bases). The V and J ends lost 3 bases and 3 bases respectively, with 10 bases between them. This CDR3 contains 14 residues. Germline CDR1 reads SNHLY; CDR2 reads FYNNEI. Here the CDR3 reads CASSDRVRTDTQYF. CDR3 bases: TGTGCCAGCAGTGACAGGGTGAGGACAGATACGCAGTATTTT.

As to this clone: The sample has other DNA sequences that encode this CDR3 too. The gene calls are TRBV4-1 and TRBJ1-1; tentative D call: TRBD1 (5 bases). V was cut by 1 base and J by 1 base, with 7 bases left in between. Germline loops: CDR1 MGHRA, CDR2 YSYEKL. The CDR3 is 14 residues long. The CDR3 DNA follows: TGCGCCAGCAGCCAAGGAGGGGAGAACACTGAAGCTTTCTTT. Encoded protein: CASSQGGENTEAFF.

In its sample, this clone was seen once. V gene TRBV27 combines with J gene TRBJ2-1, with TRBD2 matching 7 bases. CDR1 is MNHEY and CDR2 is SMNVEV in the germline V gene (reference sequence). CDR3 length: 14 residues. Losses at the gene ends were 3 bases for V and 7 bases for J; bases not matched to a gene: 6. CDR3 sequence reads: CASSLAGVTNEQFF. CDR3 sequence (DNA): TGTGCCAGCAGTTTGGCGGGAGTAACGAATGAGCAGTTCTTC.

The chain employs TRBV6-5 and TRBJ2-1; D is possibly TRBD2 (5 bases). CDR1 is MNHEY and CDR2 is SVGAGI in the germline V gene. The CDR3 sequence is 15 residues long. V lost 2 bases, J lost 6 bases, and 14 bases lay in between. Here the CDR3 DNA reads TGTGCCAGCAGTTACGCGGCAATTGAGGGCAATGAGCAGTTCTTC. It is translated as CASSYAAIEGNEQFF.

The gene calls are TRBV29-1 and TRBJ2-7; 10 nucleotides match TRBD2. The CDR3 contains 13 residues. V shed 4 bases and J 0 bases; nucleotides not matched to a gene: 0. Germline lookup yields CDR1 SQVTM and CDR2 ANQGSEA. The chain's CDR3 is CSVASGSSYEQYF. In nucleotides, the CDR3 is TGCAGCGTTGCTAGCGGGAGCTCCTACGAGCAGTACTTC.

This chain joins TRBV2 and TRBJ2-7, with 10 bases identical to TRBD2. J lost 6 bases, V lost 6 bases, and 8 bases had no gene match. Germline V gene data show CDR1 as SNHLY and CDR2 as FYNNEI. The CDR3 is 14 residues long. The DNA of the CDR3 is TGTGCCAGCAGGCCCCTAGCGGGAGCCCTCGAGCAGTACTTC. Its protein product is CASRPLAGALEQYF.

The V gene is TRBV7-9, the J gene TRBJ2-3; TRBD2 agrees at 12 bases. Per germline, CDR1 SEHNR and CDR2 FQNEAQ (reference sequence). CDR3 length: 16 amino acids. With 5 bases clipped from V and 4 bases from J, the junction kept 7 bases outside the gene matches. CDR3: CASSATSGRRPDTQYF. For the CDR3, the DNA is TGTGCCAGCAGCGCGACTAGCGGGAGACGGCCAGATACGCAGTATTTT.

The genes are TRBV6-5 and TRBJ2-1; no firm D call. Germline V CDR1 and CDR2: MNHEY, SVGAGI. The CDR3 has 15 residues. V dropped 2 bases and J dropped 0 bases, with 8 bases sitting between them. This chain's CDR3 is CASSYDGTSYNEQFF. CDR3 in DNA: TGTGCCAGCAGTTACGACGGTACCTCCTACAATGAGCAGTTCTTC.

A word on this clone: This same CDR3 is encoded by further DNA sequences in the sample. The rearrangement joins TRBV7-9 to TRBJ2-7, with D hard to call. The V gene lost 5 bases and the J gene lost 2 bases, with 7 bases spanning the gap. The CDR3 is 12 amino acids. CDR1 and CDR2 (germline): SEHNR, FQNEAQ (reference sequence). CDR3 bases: TGTGCCAGCAGCCCTGGGACCTACGAGCAGTACTTC. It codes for CASSPGTYEQYF.

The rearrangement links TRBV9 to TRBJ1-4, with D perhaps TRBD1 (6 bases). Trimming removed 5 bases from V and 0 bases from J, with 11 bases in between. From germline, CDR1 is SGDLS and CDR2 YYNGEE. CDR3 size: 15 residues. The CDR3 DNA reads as TGTGCCAGCAGTCGGGGGGCATCAACTAATGAAAAACTGTTTTTT. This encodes CASSRGASTNEKLFF.

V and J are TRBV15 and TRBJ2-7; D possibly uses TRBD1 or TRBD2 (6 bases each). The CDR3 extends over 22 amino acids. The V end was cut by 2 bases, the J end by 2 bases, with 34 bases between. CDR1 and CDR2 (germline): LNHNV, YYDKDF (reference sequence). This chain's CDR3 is CATSRNRDKFKIRLASTYEQYF. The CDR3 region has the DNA TGTGCCACCAGCAGAAACAGGGATAAATTCAAGATTCGGCTAGCGTCAACCTACGAGCAGTACTTC.

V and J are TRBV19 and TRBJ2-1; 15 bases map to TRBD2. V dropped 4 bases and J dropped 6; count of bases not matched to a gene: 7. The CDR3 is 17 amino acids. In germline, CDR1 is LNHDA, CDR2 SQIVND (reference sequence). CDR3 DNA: TGTGCCAGTAGTACAGGACTAGCGGGAGGGCCAAGCAATGAGCAGTTCTTC. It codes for CASSTGLAGGPSNEQFF.